This TCR beta chain was sequenced for a study of cytomegalovirus exposure and HLA in healthy donors. Study-wide points: Cytomegalovirus association was assigned to about 150 TCR beta chains.

PCR amplification relied on 60 Vbeta primers (plus 13 Jbeta primers). This table comes from immunoSEQ multiplex PCR, and its TCRdb copy is limited to in-frame clones, with some not included. Of about 130,000 clones listed, around 77% are singletons. In regard to this clone: Its cognate antigen is unknown.

Germline CDR1 and CDR2: MNHEY and SMNVEV (reference sequence). V gave up 5 bases and J gave up 11 bases; unmatched junction bases: 7. This CDR3 has 14 residues. Sequenced material: PBMCs. This receptor was taken from a woman between 40 and 50 years old in good health and CMV-seropositive. This rearrangement joins TRBV27 to TRBJ2-2; TRBD1 agrees at 11 bases. This CDR3 is CASSPKDRGRELFF. In DNA, the CDR3 is TGTGCCAGCAGTCCTAAGGACAGGGGGCGAGAGCTGTTTTTT.